This TCR beta chain was recorded in a study of blood T cell repertoires in COVID-19. Study at large: T cells, B-cell-depleted T cells, or PBMCs provided the cDNA or gDNA that served as material.

This table comes from immunoSEQ multiplex PCR, and its TCRdb copy is limited to in-frame clones, with some not included. The sample lists about 110,000 clones, 65% to 75% occurring once. Per germline, CDR1 PRHDT and CDR2 FYEKMQ (reference sequence). V was clipped by 6 bases and J by 2 bases, with 10 bases between them. The CDR3 covers 13 residues. This clone appeared a single time. The TCR originated in a human donor with acute or convalescent COVID-19. The donor label of this sample is uncertain. The sample consisted of peripheral blood. The J gene is TRBJ2-5, the V gene TRBV13; no clear D gene. The CDR3 bases are TGTGCCAGCAGACACCCACCACAAGAGACCCAGTACTTC. Residues: CASRHPPQETQYF.